This T cell receptor (beta chain) was captured by sequencing in a study of blood T cell repertoires in COVID-19. The length of the CDR3 is 16 residues. V was cut by 1 base and J by 6 bases, with 16 bases left in between. CDR1 is LGHNA and CDR2 is YSLEER in the germline V gene. In the original processing: From reference gene primer amplification, estimates of nucleated cell counts were derived. TCRdb's table, derived via immunoSEQ multiplex PCR, lists solely in-frame clones and lacks some. V, J and clone size derive from that table, while D and trimming were established from the DNA sequence. The table includes 180,000 or so clones, roughly 90% detected once.

The chain has TRBV4-3 and TRBJ2-1, with D perhaps TRBD2 (5 bases). The sequence derives from a man aged 40-55 years with acute or convalescent COVID-19. Sequenced sample: peripheral blood. This CDR3 reads CASSQGLSSWGNEQFF. The CDR3 DNA sequence: TGCGCCAGCAGCCAAGGGTTGTCTAGCTGGGGCAATGAGCAGTTCTTC.